This paragraph reports one T cell receptor (beta chain). Prior to thyroid surgery, none of the patients had received any treatment. The sample belongs to a study of metastatic and nonmetastatic thyroid tumors. Germline CDR1 reads MNHNS; CDR2 reads SASEGT. The CDR3 contains 16 residues. V gave up 6 bases and J gave up 5 bases; unmatched junction bases: 12. TCRdb re-clonotyped the PCR reads via MiXCR. The data show about 19,000 clones, 30% to 35% seen once. This chain joins TRBV6-1 and TRBJ2-2; 7 bases align to TRBD2. The sequence came from a female donor with papillary thyroid cancer or a benign thyroid nodule (not recorded which). Some clones in this sample may be carry-over from other donors' samples. Sequencing was done on a sample of adjacent normal tissue. CDR3 region: CASSPWGGAGTGELFF. The CDR3 DNA sequence: TGTGCCAGCAGCCCCTGGGGGGGTGCAGGGACCGGGGAGCTGTTTTTT.